These 2 T cell receptor beta chains came from one sample sequenced in a study of cytomegalovirus exposure and HLA in healthy donors. Libraries were prepared by immunoSEQ multiplex PCR; TCRdb keeps only in-frame clonotypes and omits some of them. The repertoire consists of 130,000 or so clones, with under 90% occurring once and the leading ten covering about 3%. Sample: PBMCs. The receptor source for this set is a man aged 25-40 years in good health and CMV-seronegative.

The gene calls are TRBV5-8 and TRBJ2-7; TRBD1 matches at 9 bases. The CDR3 spans 14 residues. Trimming cost V 4 bases and J 6 bases; bases outside gene matches: 8. The germline V gene encodes CDR1 SGHTS and CDR2 YDEGEE. DNA of the CDR3: TGTGCCAGCAGCACCCGGGACAGGGCCCGCGAGCAGTACTTC. Translated, it gives CASSTRDRAREQYF. Supplemented by reference TRBV5-8 and TRBJ2-7, the full variable domain reads EAGVTQSPTHLIKTRGQQATLRCSPISGHTSVYWYQQALGLGLQFLLWYDEGEERNRGNFPPRFSGRQFPNYSSELNVNALELEDSALYLCASSTRDRAREQYFGPGTRLTVT.

The V gene is TRBV18, the J gene TRBJ1-5, with 7 bases fitting TRBD1. The CDR3 consists of 15 residues. V shed 3 bases, J shed 5 bases, and the junction held 7 bases outside the gene matches. Germline values: CDR1 KGHSH, CDR2 LQKENI. CDR3 sequence (DNA): TGTGCCAGCTCACCGTCAGGGCAGGGGGATCAGCCCCAGCATTTT. Translating gives CASSPSGQGDQPQHF.